These 3 T cell receptor beta chains originate from one sample sequenced in a study of Ad26.COV2.S vaccination and SARS-CoV-2 variants. Generated by immunoSEQ multiplex PCR, the TCRdb table keeps only in-frame clones and is missing some. This table holds 350,000 to 450,000 clones, 83% found once. Treatment given: about 20 received Ad26.COV2.S at low or high dose, single or two shots; several received placebo; per-sample allocation not given. Following the first vaccine or placebo injection, samples were taken on day 63. Material: peripheral blood, obtained in a trial of Ad26.COV2.S vaccine versus placebo. These receptors originate from a person between 18 and 59 years old who received the Ad26.COV2.S COVID-19 vaccine or a placebo.

The rearrangement uses TRBV12-3 or TRBV12-4 and TRBJ1-2, with D possibly TRBD1 on 5 matching bases. V was trimmed by 6 bases and J by 6 bases, leaving 11 bases between them. CDR3 length equals 12 residues. The CDR3 nucleotides read TGTGCCAGCAGCCCAGGGTATGATGGCTACACCTTC. Translating it yields CASSPGYDGYTF.

This clone was seen a few times. V and J are TRBV7-9 and TRBJ1-4, with D unclear. This CDR3 region has 14 residues. V was shortened by 2 bases and J by 8 bases, with 12 bases between the two germline ends. Germline V gene lookup returns CDR1 SEHNR and CDR2 FQNEAQ (reference sequence). CDR3 loop: CASSLPVSGEKLFF. DNA of the CDR3: TGTGCCAGCAGCTTACCGGTCTCGGGAGAAAAACTGTTTTTT.

In its sample, this clone was seen a few times. The chain is built from TRBV20-1 and TRBJ1-2; D unclear. The CDR3 contains 16 residues. V lost 6 bases, J lost 8 bases, and 28 bases lay in between. Germline V gene data show CDR1 as DFQATT and CDR2 as SNEGSKA (reference sequence). The CDR3 DNA sequence: TGCAGTGCCAGTCCGGGAAACCTGATCTGGGCAGGAGGCTACACCTTC. Residues: CSASPGNLIWAGGYTF.